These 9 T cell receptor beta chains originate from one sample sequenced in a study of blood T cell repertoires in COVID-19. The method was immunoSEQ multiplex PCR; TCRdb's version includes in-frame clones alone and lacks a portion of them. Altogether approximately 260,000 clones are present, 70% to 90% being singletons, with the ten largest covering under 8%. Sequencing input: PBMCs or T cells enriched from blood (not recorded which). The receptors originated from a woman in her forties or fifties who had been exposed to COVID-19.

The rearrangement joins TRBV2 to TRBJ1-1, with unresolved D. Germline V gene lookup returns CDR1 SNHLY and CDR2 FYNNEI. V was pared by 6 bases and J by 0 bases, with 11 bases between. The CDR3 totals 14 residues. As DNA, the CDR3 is TGTGCCAGCAGAACCGGGAGGATGAACACTGAAGCTTTCTTT. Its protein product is CASRTGRMNTEAFF.

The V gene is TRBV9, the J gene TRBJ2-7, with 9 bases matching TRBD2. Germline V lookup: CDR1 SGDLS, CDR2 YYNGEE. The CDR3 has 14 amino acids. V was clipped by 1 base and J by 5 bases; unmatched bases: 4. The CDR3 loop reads CASSVRLAGNEQYF. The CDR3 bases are TGTGCCAGCAGCGTACGGCTAGCGGGGAACGAGCAGTACTTC.

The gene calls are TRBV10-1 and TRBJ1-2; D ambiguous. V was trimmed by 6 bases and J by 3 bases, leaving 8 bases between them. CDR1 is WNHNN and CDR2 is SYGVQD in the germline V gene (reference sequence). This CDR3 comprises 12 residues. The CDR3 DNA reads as TGCGCCAGCAGCCCACGGTACTATGGCTACACCTTC. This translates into CASSPRYYGYTF.

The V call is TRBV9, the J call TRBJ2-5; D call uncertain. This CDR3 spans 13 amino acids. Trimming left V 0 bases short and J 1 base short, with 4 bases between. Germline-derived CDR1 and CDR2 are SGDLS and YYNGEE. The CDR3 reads CASSVGPQETQYF. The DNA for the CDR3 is TGTGCCAGCAGCGTAGGGCCCCAAGAGACCCAGTACTTC.

The CDR3, as DNA: TGCGCCAGCAGTGGACTCGGGACTGGGGCCAACGTCCTGACTTTC. Translated, it gives CASSGLGTGANVLTF. The V and J genes are TRBV10-1 and TRBJ2-6; a weak D match, TRBD2 (5 bases). Looked up from germline, CDR1 is WNHNN and CDR2 is SYGVQD (reference sequence). The V end lost 4 bases, the J end lost 2 bases, and 9 bases lay between the germline ends. This CDR3 has 15 residues.

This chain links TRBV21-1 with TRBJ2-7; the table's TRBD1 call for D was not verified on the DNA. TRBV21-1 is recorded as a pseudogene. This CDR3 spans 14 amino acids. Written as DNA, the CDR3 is TGTGCCAGCAGCAAACTACAGGGAACCTACGAGCAGTACTTC. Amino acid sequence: CASSKLQGTYEQYF.

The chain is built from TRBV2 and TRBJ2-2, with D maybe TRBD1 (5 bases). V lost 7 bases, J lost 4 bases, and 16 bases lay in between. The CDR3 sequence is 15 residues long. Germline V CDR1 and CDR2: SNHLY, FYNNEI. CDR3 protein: CASNRRGASTGELFF. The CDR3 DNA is TGTGCCAGCAATAGAAGGGGCGCGAGCACCGGGGAGCTGTTTTTT.

The DNA for the CDR3 is TGCAGTGCTAGTTCTATGTCGAGAGACACCATATATTTT. Protein: CSASSMSRDTIYF. The chain joins TRBV20-1 to TRBJ1-3, with D hard to call. Trimming took off 3 bases at V and 8 bases at J, with 14 bases between the two ends. The CDR3 runs 13 residues. Looked up from germline, CDR1 is DFQATT and CDR2 is SNEGSKA (reference sequence).

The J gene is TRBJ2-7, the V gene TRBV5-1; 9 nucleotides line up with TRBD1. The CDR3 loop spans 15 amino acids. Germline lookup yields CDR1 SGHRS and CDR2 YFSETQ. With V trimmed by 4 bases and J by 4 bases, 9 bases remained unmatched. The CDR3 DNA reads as TGCGCCAGCAGCGTTGCGGGACAGGGCCTTTACGAGCAGTACTTC. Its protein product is CASSVAGQGLYEQYF.